This T cell receptor (beta chain) was sequenced in a study of shared clonotypes between healthy human individuals (dated by TCRdb to the early 2020s). At the level of the whole study: The cohort included a few men and two women between 18 and 49 years of age. For each donor, three plates each were used for CD4 naive and CD4 memory, two plates were used for CD8 naive, and one plate was used for CD8 memory. The study deeply sequenced blood TCR repertoires of several healthy adults to estimate repertoire size and the extent of clonotype sharing between individuals. Different laboratories and diverse techniques were used to prepare libraries and sequence TCR repertoires, to increase sequencing depth and limit assay-specific biases. Between about 0.94 and 8.9 billion PBMCs per donor were obtained by leukapheresis. General conclusions and limits of the study: Incomplete sequencing was indicated by rarefaction of sorted-subset datasets, despite the large sequencing depth. When several donors were compared, the shared fraction of clonotypes was approximately 5% for naive CD4, around 3.5% for naive CD8, about 2.4% for memory CD4, and roughly 0.43% for memory CD8. Sampling was restricted to blood, and TCR repertoires in tissues likely differ from the TCR repertoires found in blood. Estimated clonotype richness was generally larger for naive than for memory subsets. Because the study included a small number of donors, the genetic and exposure-history diversity represented was limited. Higher generation probabilities were observed for clonotypes shared by all four sorted-subset donors than for non-shared clonotypes. Pairwise subsampling led to the expectation that sequencing depth would affect the degree of clonotype sharing among donors.

For this clone: This receptor's antigen is unknown. No much larger clone is present one base from it, and per-base qualities are unavailable.

Healthy HIV-negative adults with no recently reported acute infections or vaccinations were included as donors. Only Caucasian adults living in Nashville, Tennessee, USA were represented among the donors. CD4+ T cells were enriched through magnetic negative selection, after which naive cells were positively selected on CD45RA and the remaining negative fraction served as the memory subset. Blood was obtained by leukapheresis, after which PBMCs were separated by Ficoll-Histopaque density gradient centrifugation and cryopreserved in liquid nitrogen vapor phase. Purity and quantity of every magnetically sorted T cell population were checked by analytical flow cytometry. Genomic DNA was isolated from each sorted fraction and quantified by UV absorbance on a Nanodrop 2000c. Using the deep immunoSEQ assay, TCR CDR3 regions were amplified from genomic DNA by multiplex PCR. Extracted genomic DNA from each cell subset was spread evenly across all wells of several immunoSEQ 96-well plates, with each plate serving as a replicate. For sorted subsets, approximately 200 ng of genomic DNA, equivalent to 30,000 or so T cell genomes, went into each replicate PCR. Purified libraries were quantified with a Qubit 3.0 fluorometer, sized on a Bioanalyzer 2100, and re-quantified with the KAPA Library Quantification kit. Every immunoSEQ 96-well plate was sequenced on a separate single-read 150-cycle Illumina NextSeq 550 flow cell. Per the original workflow: Because the immunoSEQ output held only junctional sequences and lacked quality scores, the filtering could not match the filtering applied to full-length reads. Sequences were annotated with PyIR, a Python wrapper for IgBLAST v1.9, and V/J genes and CDR3 were assigned using IMGT germline references. Reads were filtered out if the reads had weak V/J assignments (E-value above 1e-6), no CDR3, stop codons, out-of-frame junctions, or ambiguous translated residues. V3J clonotypes were defined as sequences sharing the same inferred V gene, J gene, and CDR3 amino acid sequence. Percentage overlap between repertoires was computed as shared unique clonotypes divided by the size of the smaller repertoire. Three approaches were used to assess repertoire richness: RTK rarefaction, the Chao1 estimator, and Recon v2.1 estimates of unobserved clonotypes. Generation probabilities for all TCRbeta clonotypes obtained by the gDNA method from a handful of donors were computed using OLGA. TCRdb carries this immuneACCESS record with in-frame sequences only. Its versions omit some clonotypes, under half of them owing to an unresolved V gene in the studies checked, with the rest unexplained. For V, J and clone size, that table is used; D and trimming come from the DNA. This sample gives under 1,100,000 clones in total; about 77% of them show up just once. Approximately 1.5% of the sample goes to the ten largest clones.

The sample consisted of memory CD4+ T cells sorted from blood. The cell subset or site tag for this specimen amounts to: CD45RA-negative fraction. The TCR was taken from a man aged 18 to 30 in good health.

The sequenced DNA is TGTGCCAGCGGTACGCCGGGGGGCCCTAGCACAGATACGCAGTATTTT. Its protein reads: CASGTPGGPSTDTQYF. Here the chain combines TRBV6-6 and TRBJ2-3, with TRBD2 tentatively as D gene (7 bases match). Based on the germline V gene (reference sequence), the CDR1 and CDR2 sequences are MNHNY and SVGAGI. Reading from cysteine to phenylalanine, the CDR3 counts 16 amino acids. Just CDR3 DNA is preserved here, 48 bases in frame from base 1. Trimming takes 8 bases from V and 0 bases from J, and the germline ends sit 18 bases apart.